Below are 12 T cell receptor beta chains sequenced from a single sample in a study of cytomegalovirus exposure and HLA in healthy donors. This PCR relied on a set of 60 Vbeta primers and 13 Jbeta primers. Sequenced by immunoSEQ multiplex PCR; TCRdb stores in-frame clones only, minus some. This repertoire includes 30,000 to 35,000 clones. The material sequenced was PBMCs. The receptors shown here come from a woman in her thirties or forties in good health and CMV-seropositive.

This chain uses TRBV4-1 with TRBJ2-3, with a possible D match to TRBD2 (5 bases). The V gene's germline CDR1 is MGHRA and CDR2 YSYEKL. CDR3 size: 16 residues. Trimming took off 2 bases at V and 2 bases at J, with 14 bases between the two ends. The CDR3 protein is CASSQLDLVHTDTQYF. The CDR3 nucleotides are TGCGCCAGCAGCCAACTGGACTTGGTACACACAGATACGCAGTATTTT.

The chain has TRBV27 and TRBJ2-1, with 10 bases matching TRBD1. V was pared by 4 bases and J by 6 bases, with 3 bases of the junction left unmatched. CDR3 length: 14 amino acids. From germline, CDR1 is MNHEY and CDR2 SMNVEV (reference sequence). In nucleotides, the CDR3 is TGTGCCAGCAGTTGGGACAGGGGAATCAATGAGCAGTTCTTC. Protein product: CASSWDRGINEQFF.

The rearrangement links TRBV7-2 to TRBJ1-1; TRBD1 might be the D (6 bases). The germline V gene encodes CDR1 SGHTA and CDR2 FQGNSA. The CDR3 sequence is 15 residues long. V was cut by 7 bases and J by 5 bases, with 20 bases left in between. The CDR3 nucleotides read TGTGCCAGCATACGTGAGTGGGGGCGGGGGACTGAAGCTTTCTTT. Translation gives CASIREWGRGTEAFF.

V gene TRBV5-1 combines with J gene TRBJ1-1; D is unclear. The V end lost 0 bases, the J end lost 0 bases, and 6 bases lay between the germline ends. Germline-derived CDR1 and CDR2 are SGHRS and YFSETQ. The CDR3 is 14 residues long. CDR3 sequence reads: CASSLGAMNTEAFF. The CDR3 DNA is TGCGCCAGCAGCTTGGGAGCCATGAACACTGAAGCTTTCTTT. The variable domain in full, completed from reference TRBV5-1 and TRBJ1-1, reads KAGVTQTPRYLIKTRGQQVTLSCSPISGHRSVSWYQQTPGQGLQFLFEYFSETQRNKGNFPGRFSGRQFSNSRSEMNVSTLELGDSALYLCASSLGAMNTEAFFGQGTRLTVV.

The chain uses TRBV27 and TRBJ2-7, with TRBD1 identical over 9 bases. The ends lost 5 bases at V and 2 bases at J; junction bases unmatched: 7. In germline, CDR1 is MNHEY, CDR2 SMNVEV (reference sequence). The CDR3 spans 15 residues. The CDR3 region is CASSPHRGPAYEQYF. CDR3 sequence (DNA): TGTGCCAGCAGTCCACACAGGGGGCCCGCCTACGAGCAGTACTTC.

This chain uses TRBV5-6 with TRBJ2-1; TRBD2 is a possible D gene (5 bases). CDR3 length: 10 residues. V was cut by 7 bases and J by 9 bases, with 8 bases left in between. In germline, CDR1 is SGHDT, CDR2 YYEEEE. CDR3: CASRGSEQFF. CDR3 bases: TGTGCCAGCCGGGGTAGTGAGCAGTTCTTC. Supplemented by reference TRBV5-6 and TRBJ2-1, the full variable domain reads DAGVTQSPTHLIKTRGQQVTLRCSPKSGHDTVSWYQQALGQGPQFIFQYYEEEERQRGNFPDRFSGHQFPNYSSELNVNALLLGDSALYLCASRGSEQFFGPGTRLTVL.

J is TRBJ1-1 and V is TRBV29-1; D possibly corresponds to TRBD1 (5 bases). CDR3 length: 15 amino acids. Trimming cost V 0 bases and J 6 bases, with 17 bases left between them. Germline assignment: CDR1 SQVTM and CDR2 ANQGSEA. The CDR3 DNA reads TGCAGCGTTGAAGACCGGGGGGGAGGGCTGCCTGAAGCTTTCTTT. This gives the protein CSVEDRGGGLPEAFF. Combining the CDR3 with reference TRBV29-1 and TRBJ1-1 gives the whole variable domain SAVISQKPSRDICQRGTSLTIQCQVDSQVTMMFWYRQQPGQSLTLIATANQGSEATYESGFVIDKFPISRPNLTFSTLTVSNMSPEDSSIYLCSVEDRGGGLPEAFFGQGTRLTVV.

DNA for the CDR3: TGTGCCTGGGACAGATCAACTAATGAAAAACTGTTTTTT. Protein product: CAWDRSTNEKLFF. The chain carries TRBV30 and TRBJ1-4; weak D call: TRBD1 (5 bases). Germline V gives CDR1 GTSNPN, CDR2 SVGIG (reference sequence). CDR3 length: 13 amino acids. The V end lost 5 bases, the J end lost 0 bases, and 7 bases lay between the germline ends.

J is TRBJ1-2 and V is TRBV4-2, with D hard to call. The CDR3 runs to 19 residues. Trimming took 5 bases from V and 4 from J, leaving 29 bases between them. Germline CDR1 reads LGHNA; CDR2 reads YNFKEQ. CDR3 sequence: CASSKGGEGSFGGVYGYTF. The CDR3 DNA reads as TGTGCCAGCAGCAAGGGAGGAGAAGGGTCTTTTGGTGGAGTCTATGGCTACACCTTC.

The chain has TRBV7-9 and TRBJ1-4; D call uncertain. This CDR3 contains 15 residues. Germline V lookup: CDR1 SEHNR, CDR2 FQNEAQ (reference sequence). V gave up 2 bases and J gave up 8 bases, with 15 bases separating them. The CDR3 DNA reads TGTGCCAGCAGCTTACAAGGCCCAACGGGGGAAAAACTGTTTTTT. This gives the protein CASSLQGPTGEKLFF.

The chain combines TRBV19 with TRBJ1-1, with 7 bases that match TRBD1. The length of the CDR3 is 15 residues. Germline CDR1 and CDR2: LNHDA and SQIVND (reference sequence). V dropped 7 bases and J dropped 2; count of bases not matched to a gene: 10. The CDR3 sequence is CASKGSGQPNTEAFF. For the CDR3, the DNA is TGTGCCAGTAAGGGGTCGGGACAGCCCAACACTGAAGCTTTCTTT. Based on the CDR3 plus reference TRBV19 and TRBJ1-1, the full variable domain is DGGITQSPKYLFRKEGQNVTLSCEQNLNHDAMYWYRQDPGQGLRLIYYSQIVNDFQKGDIAEGYSVSREKKESFPLTVTSAQKNPTAFYLCASKGSGQPNTEAFFGQGTRLTVV.

This chain links TRBV9 with TRBJ2-1; TRBD2 is a possible D gene (5 bases). The CDR3 extends over 17 amino acids. V was trimmed by 0 bases and J by 1 base, leaving 14 bases between them. In germline, CDR1 is SGDLS, CDR2 YYNGEE. Here the CDR3 reads CASSVEGWGVSYNEQFF. In DNA, the CDR3 is TGTGCCAGCAGCGTAGAAGGTTGGGGAGTATCCTACAATGAGCAGTTCTTC.